A selection of T cell receptor beta chains follows, all from one sample in a study of post-analysis software for immune sequencing data. From the PCR reads, TCRdb called clonotypes with MiXCR, one entry per CDR3 protein. The sample lists more than 500,000 distinct CDR3 sequences; around 36% were seen once. Sequenced sample: blood. These receptors were collected from a girl under 18 with multiple sclerosis. Each CDR3 is given with its conserved first and last residue.

TRBJ1-1	TRBV7-9	CASGPGQLNTEAFF
TRBJ2-7	TRBV20-1	CSVPGLAAAAYEQYF
TRBJ2-1	TRBV7-2	CASSFRQGRSGEQFF
TRBJ2-3	TRBV5-1	CASSSRSVGQGADTQYF
TRBJ2-3	TRBV27	CASSSEDRPKKQYF
TRBJ1-2	TRBV29-1	CSVELGSGYYGYTF
TRBJ1-1	TRBV12-3/TRBV12-4	CASGEMNTEAFF
-	TRBV11-2	CASSPIRDRAGETQYF
TRBJ2-7	TRBV20-1	CSAKTGEAYEQYF
TRBJ2-1	TRBV12-3/TRBV12-4	CASSPGSVGVLHNEQFF
TRBJ2-7	TRBV7-2	CASSLSGTASYEQYF
TRBJ2-1	TRBV19	CASSTLGPGLRDNEQFF
TRBJ2-6	TRBV18	CASSPRGGANVLTF
TRBJ1-2	TRBV7-2	CASSLDGENCGYTF
TRBJ2-1	TRBV20-1	CSGTSRGYNEQFF
TRBJ1-2	TRBV5-1	CASSLQDIDYGYTF
TRBJ1-1	TRBV10-3	CAISLSTGDTAEAFF
TRBJ2-4	TRBV29-1	CSVEPGVGPKNIQYF
TRBJ1-1	TRBV20-1	CSARDIGQTNTEAFF
TRBJ2-4	TRBV29-1	CSVEQGPAIQYF
TRBJ2-3	TRBV6-1	CASSDSVGGTDTQYF
TRBJ2-7	TRBV7-9	CASSLVTGSSYEQYF
TRBJ2-7	TRBV3-1	CASRPESSYEQYF
TRBJ2-7	TRBV11-2	CASSSRDRAHEQYF
TRBJ2-1	TRBV4-1	CASSQEAIGEQFF
TRBJ2-7	TRBV6-6	CASWTSNSGQYF
TRBJ2-7	TRBV5-1	CASSSGQGYYEQYF
TRBJ2-1	TRBV20-1	CSAVDPAGDDEQFF
TRBJ2-5	TRBV5-1	CASSPLAGGDNEQYF
TRBJ2-2	TRBV2	CASSVRTTNTGELFF
TRBJ2-4	TRBV5-1	CASSLDTFSTEVQYF